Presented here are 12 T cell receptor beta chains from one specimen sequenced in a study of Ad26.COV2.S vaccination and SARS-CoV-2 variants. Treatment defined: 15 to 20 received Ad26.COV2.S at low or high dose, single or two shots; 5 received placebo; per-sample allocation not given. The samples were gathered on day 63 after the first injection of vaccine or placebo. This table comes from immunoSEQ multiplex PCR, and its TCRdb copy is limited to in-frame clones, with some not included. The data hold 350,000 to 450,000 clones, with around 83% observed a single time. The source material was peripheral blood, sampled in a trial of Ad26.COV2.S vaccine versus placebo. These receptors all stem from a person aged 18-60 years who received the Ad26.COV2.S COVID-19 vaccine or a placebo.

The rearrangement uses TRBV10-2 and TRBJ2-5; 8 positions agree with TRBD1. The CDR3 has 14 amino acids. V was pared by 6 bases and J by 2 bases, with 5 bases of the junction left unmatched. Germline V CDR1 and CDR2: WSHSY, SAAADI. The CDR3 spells CASRSHRGQETQYF. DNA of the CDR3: TGCGCCAGCAGGTCACACAGGGGGCAAGAGACCCAGTACTTC.

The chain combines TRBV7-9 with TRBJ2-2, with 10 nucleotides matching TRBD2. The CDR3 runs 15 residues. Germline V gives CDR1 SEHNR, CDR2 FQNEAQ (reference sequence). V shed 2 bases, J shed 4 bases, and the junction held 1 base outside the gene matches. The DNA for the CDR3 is TGTGCCAGCAGCTTAACTAGCGGGGCCACCGGGGAGCTGTTTTTT. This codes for CASSLTSGATGELFF.

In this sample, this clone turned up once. The CDR3 coding sequence is TGTGCCAGCAGTGCTATTCGCGAGGAGCTGTTTTTT. It specifies CASSAIREELFF. The chain has TRBV25-1 and TRBJ2-2, with D uncertain. The length of the CDR3 is 12 residues. V lost 4 bases and J lost 10, with 10 bases in between. Germline-derived CDR1 and CDR2 are MGHDK and SYGVNS. Filled out from reference TRBV25-1 and TRBJ2-2, the complete variable domain reads EADIYQTPRYLVIGTGKKITLECSQTMGHDKMYWYQQDPGMELHLIHYSYGVNSTEKGDLSSESTVSRIRTEHFPLTLESARPSHTSQYLCASSAIREELFFGEGSRLTVL.

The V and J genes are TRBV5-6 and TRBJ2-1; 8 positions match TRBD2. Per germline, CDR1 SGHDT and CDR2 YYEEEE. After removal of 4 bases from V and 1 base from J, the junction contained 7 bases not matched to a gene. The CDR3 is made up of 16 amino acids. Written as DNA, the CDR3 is TGTGCCAGCAGCCGGGAGGGGCAAGGGTCCTACAATGAGCAGTTCTTC. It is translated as CASSREGQGSYNEQFF.

In nucleotides, the CDR3 is TGTGCCAGCAGATTCCCATCCGGGACAGGGGGCGACTATGGCTACACCTTC. The encoded protein is CASRFPSGTGGDYGYTF. J is TRBJ1-2 and V is TRBV9; 12 bases agree with TRBD1. J lost 3 bases, V lost 5 bases, and 11 bases had no gene match. Germline loops: CDR1 SGDLS, CDR2 YYNGEE. The CDR3 consists of 17 residues. The full variable domain, with the rest looked up from reference TRBV9 and TRBJ1-2, is DSGVTQTPKHLITATGQRVTLRCSPRSGDLSVYWYQQSLDQGLQFLIQYYNGEERAKGNILERFSAQQFPDLHSELNLSSLELGDSALYFCASRFPSGTGGDYGYTFGSGTRLTVV.

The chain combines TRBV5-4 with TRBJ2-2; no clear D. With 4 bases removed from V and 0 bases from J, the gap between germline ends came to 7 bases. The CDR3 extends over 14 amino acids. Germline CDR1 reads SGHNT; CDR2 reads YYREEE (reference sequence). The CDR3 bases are TGTGCCAGCAGCACCCGGGCGAACACCGGGGAGCTGTTTTTT. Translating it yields CASSTRANTGELFF. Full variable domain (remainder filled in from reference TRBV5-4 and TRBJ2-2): ETGVTQSPTHLIKTRGQQVTLRCSSQSGHNTVSWYQQALGQGPQFIFQYYREEENGRGNFPPRFSGLQFPNYSSELNVNALELDDSALYLCASSTRANTGELFFGEGSRLTVL.

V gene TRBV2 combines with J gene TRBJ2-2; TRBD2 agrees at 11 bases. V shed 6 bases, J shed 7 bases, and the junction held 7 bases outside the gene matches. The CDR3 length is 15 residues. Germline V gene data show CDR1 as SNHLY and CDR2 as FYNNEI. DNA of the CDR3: TGTGCCAGCAGAGCTGGACTAGCGGGCGTCGGGGAGCTGTTTTTT. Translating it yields CASRAGLAGVGELFF.

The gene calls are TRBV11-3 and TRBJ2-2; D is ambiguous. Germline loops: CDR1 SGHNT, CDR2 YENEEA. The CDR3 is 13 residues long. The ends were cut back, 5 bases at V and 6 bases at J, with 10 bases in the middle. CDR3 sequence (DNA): TGTGCCAGCAGCACACATTTTTCCGGGGAGCTGTTTTTT. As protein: CASSTHFSGELFF.

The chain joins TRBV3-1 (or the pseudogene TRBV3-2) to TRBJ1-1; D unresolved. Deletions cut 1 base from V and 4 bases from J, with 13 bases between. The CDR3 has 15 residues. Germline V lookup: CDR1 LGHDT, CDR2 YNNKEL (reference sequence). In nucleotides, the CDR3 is TGTGCCAGCAGCCAAGCCCCGAGGAAGGGCACTGAAGCTTTCTTT. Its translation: CASSQAPRKGTEAFF.

The CDR3 loop reads CASSDPGTPYYYEQYF. As DNA, the CDR3 is TGTGCCAGCAGTGACCCAGGGACCCCGTATTATTACGAGCAGTACTTC. The rearrangement uses TRBV2 and TRBJ2-7; tentatively, D is TRBD1 or TRBD2 (5 bases each). V was clipped by 3 bases and J by 4 bases, with 19 bases between them. The CDR3 length is 16 residues. Germline CDR1 and CDR2: SNHLY and FYNNEI. Variable domain in full (rest from reference TRBV2 and TRBJ2-7): EPEVTQTPSHQVTQMGQEVILRCVPISNHLYFYWYRQILGQKVEFLVSFYNNEISEKSEIFDDQFSVERPDGSNFTLKIRSTKLEDSAMYFCASSDPGTPYYYEQYFGPGTRLTVT.

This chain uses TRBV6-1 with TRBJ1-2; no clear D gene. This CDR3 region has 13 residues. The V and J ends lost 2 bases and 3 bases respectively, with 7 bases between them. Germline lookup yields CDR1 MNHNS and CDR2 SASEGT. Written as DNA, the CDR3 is TGTGCCAGCAGTGAACAGATCGACTATGGCTACACCTTC. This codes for CASSEQIDYGYTF.

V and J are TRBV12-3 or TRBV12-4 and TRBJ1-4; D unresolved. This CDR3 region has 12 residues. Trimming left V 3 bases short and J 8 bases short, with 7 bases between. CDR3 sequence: CASSLNREKLFF. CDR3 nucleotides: TGTGCCAGCAGTTTGAATCGGGAAAAACTGTTTTTT.